These 5 T cell receptor beta chains share one sample of origin, sequenced in a study of graft-versus-host responses after intestinal transplantation. Assay used: immunoSEQ multiplex PCR; TCRdb lists only in-frame clones, some missing. The sample lists 35,000 to 45,000 clones, 75% to 95% seen once, with under 4.5% in the top ten. The input for sequencing was PBMCs, taken 524 days after transplant. The receptors here all came from a human patient who received an intestinal transplant, so some T cells may come from the graft donor.

This clone has only a few counts. V gene TRBV5-5 combines with J gene TRBJ2-2; D might be TRBD1 (5 bases). The V end was cut by 1 base, the J end by 4 bases, with 26 bases between. The CDR3 sequence is 20 residues long. In germline, CDR1 is SGHKS, CDR2 YYEKEE (reference sequence). CDR3 nucleotides: TGTGCCAGCAGCTTGCGCCCCGCCCCATTCCGGGCAGGGATCACCGGGGAGCTGTTTTTT. This sequence encodes CASSLRPAPFRAGITGELFF.

The rearrangement links TRBV29-1 to TRBJ2-2; D assignment may be TRBD1 or TRBD2 (5 bases each). The germline V gene encodes CDR1 SQVTM and CDR2 ANQGSEA. There are 14 residues in the CDR3. V lost 3 bases, J lost 0 bases, and 8 bases lay in between. CDR3 sequence: CSVEGDSNTGELFF. The DNA for the CDR3 is TGCAGCGTTGAGGGGGATTCGAACACCGGGGAGCTGTTTTTT.

The chain employs TRBV6-5 and TRBJ2-7; TRBD1 might be the D (6 bases). The CDR3 contains 12 residues. V lost 6 bases and J 4 bases, leaving 10 bases between the germline ends. The germline V gene has CDR1 MNHEY and CDR2 SVGAGI. Here the CDR3 reads CASRNTGYEQYF. The CDR3 DNA is TGTGCCAGCAGGAATACAGGGTACGAGCAGTACTTC.

V and J are TRBV27 and TRBJ2-1, with D uncertain. This CDR3 region has 12 residues. Trimming took 1 base from V and 6 from J, leaving 4 bases between them. Germline lookup yields CDR1 MNHEY and CDR2 SMNVEV (reference sequence). In DNA form, the CDR3 reads TGTGCCAGCAGTTTATTGGGCAATGAGCAGTTCTTC. Translated: CASSLLGNEQFF.

This clone was picked up one time. This chain uses TRBV2 with TRBJ1-2; 9 positions agree with TRBD1. The CDR3 totals 15 residues. Germline values: CDR1 SNHLY, CDR2 FYNNEI. V lost 6 bases to trimming and J lost 8 bases; unmatched junction nucleotides: 13. DNA of the CDR3: TGTGCCAGCAGCAATCGATGGACAGGGGAGAGGGGCTACACCTTC. This translates into CASSNRWTGERGYTF.